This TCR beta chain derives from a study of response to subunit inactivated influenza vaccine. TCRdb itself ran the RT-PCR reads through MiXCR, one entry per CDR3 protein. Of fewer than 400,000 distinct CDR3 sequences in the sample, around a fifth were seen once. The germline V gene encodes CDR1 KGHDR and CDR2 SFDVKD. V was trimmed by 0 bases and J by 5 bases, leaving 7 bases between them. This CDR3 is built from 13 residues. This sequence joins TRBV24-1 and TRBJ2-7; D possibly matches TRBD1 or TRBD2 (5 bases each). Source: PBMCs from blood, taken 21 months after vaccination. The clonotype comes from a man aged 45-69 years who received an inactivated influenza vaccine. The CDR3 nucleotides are TGTGCCACCAGTGATTTGTGGGGGAACGAGCAGTACTTC. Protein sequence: CATSDLWGNEQYF.